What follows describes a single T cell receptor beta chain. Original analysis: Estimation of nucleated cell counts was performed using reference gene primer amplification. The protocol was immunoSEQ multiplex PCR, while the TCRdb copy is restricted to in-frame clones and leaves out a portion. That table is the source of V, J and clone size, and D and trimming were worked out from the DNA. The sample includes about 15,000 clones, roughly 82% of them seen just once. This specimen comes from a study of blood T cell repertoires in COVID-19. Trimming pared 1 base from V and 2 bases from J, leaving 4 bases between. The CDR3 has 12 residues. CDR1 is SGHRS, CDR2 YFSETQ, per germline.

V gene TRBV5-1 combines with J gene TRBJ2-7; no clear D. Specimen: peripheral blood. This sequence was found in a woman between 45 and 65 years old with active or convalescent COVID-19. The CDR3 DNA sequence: TGCGCCAGCAGCTTGACTCCCTACGAGCAGTACTTC. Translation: CASSLTPYEQYF.